This is a list of T cell receptor beta chains from one sample in a study of blood T cell repertoires in COVID-19. The protocol was immunoSEQ multiplex PCR, while the TCRdb copy is restricted to in-frame clones and leaves out a portion. Among fewer than 250,000 clones listed, 81% were seen once. The specimen sequenced was PBMCs or T cells enriched from blood (not recorded which). Receptors were obtained from a woman in her forties or fifties with acute COVID-19. The CDR3 runs from the conserved cysteine through the conserved F or W. A D gene is named only where the DNA matches it firmly. Clone size is not always given. Where it is, it says once, few, many or a class for expanded clones.

V	J	length	size	D	CDR3	DNA
TRBV6-2/TRBV6-3	TRBJ1-5	17	.	.	CASSPVGGPRPNQPQHF	TGTGCCAGCAGCCCGGTCGGGGGGCCAAGACCCAATCAGCCCCAGCATTTT
TRBV10-3	TRBJ2-1	14	.	TRBD2	CAISVQREINEQFF	TGTGCCATCAGTGTCCAGCGGGAGATCAATGAGCAGTTCTTC
TRBV7-9	TRBJ2-5	14	.	TRBD2	CASSPGTSTKTQYF	TGTGCCAGCAGCCCCGGGACTAGCACGAAGACCCAGTACTTC
TRBV27	TRBJ1-1	16	.	TRBD1	CASIQTYGTGGSEAFF	TGTGCCAGCATCCAAACGTATGGGACAGGGGGGAGCGAAGCTTTCTTT
TRBV7-8	TRBJ2-7	16	.	TRBD1	CASSLVSGQGLYEQYF	TGTGCCAGCAGCTTAGTTTCTGGACAGGGCCTCTACGAGCAGTACTTC
TRBV4-3	TRBJ2-7	16	.	TRBD1	CASSQLFGQGRYEQYF	TGCGCCAGCAGCCAACTCTTCGGACAGGGGAGGTACGAGCAGTACTTC
TRBV4-3	TRBJ1-1	14	.	TRBD1	CASSRGTANTEAFF	TGCGCCAGCAGCCGAGGGACAGCGAACACTGAAGCTTTCTTT
TRBV6-5	TRBJ1-5	15	.	TRBD1	CASSQGTGGNQPQHF	TGCGCCAGCAGTCAGGGGACAGGGGGCAATCAGCCCCAGCATTTT
TRBV28	TRBJ2-7	13	.	.	CASRRGGLDEQYF	TGTGCCAGCAGAAGGGGGGGGCTGGACGAGCAGTACTTC
TRBV6-2/TRBV6-3	TRBJ2-7	14	.	TRBD1	CASSYLGQAYEQYF	TGTGCCAGCAGTTACCTCGGACAGGCCTACGAGCAGTACTTC
TRBV30	TRBJ2-3	14	few	.	CAWTRLATTDTQYF	TGTGCCTGGACCCGGCTAGCCACCACAGATACGCAGTATTTT
TRBV9	TRBJ1-6	13	.	.	CASSVDRDSPLHF	TGTGCCAGCAGCGTAGATCGGGATTCACCCCTCCACTTT
TRBV14	TRBJ2-2	15	.	TRBD2	CASSRTSGSRGELFF	TGTGCCAGCAGCCGGACTAGCGGGAGTCGCGGGGAGCTGTTTTTT
TRBV5-1	TRBJ1-2	14	.	TRBD1	CASSPDPGTGTATF	TGCGCCAGCAGCCCAGACCCCGGGACAGGGACTGCCACCTTC
TRBV5-1	TRBJ2-2	17	.	.	CASSLGFGGSNTGELFF	TGCGCCAGCAGCTTGGGGTTTGGGGGCTCGAACACCGGGGAGCTGTTTTTT
TRBV5-4	TRBJ1-2	15	few	.	CASSREQISFRGYTF	TGTGCCAGCAGCAGGGAGCAGATTTCCTTCCGTGGCTACACCTTC
TRBV27	TRBJ2-2	17	.	TRBD2	CASSTMGGVGNTGELFF	TGTGCCAGCAGTACCATGGGGGGGGTGGGGAACACCGGGGAGCTGTTTTTT
TRBV5-7	TRBJ2-1	14	.	TRBD1	CASRETGSNNEQFF	TGTGCCAGCAGGGAGACAGGGAGCAACAATGAGCAGTTCTTC
TRBV24-1	TRBJ1-2	13	.	.	CATSENNREGYTF	TGTGCCACCAGTGAAAACAACAGGGAAGGCTACACCTTC
TRBV4-1	TRBJ2-3	16	.	.	CASSQDDFVRTDTQYF	TGCGCCAGCAGCCAAGATGACTTCGTTCGCACAGATACGCAGTATTTT
TRBV28	TRBJ2-1	15	.	TRBD2	CASSPPGLAGVGQFF	TGTGCCAGCAGCCCCCCGGGACTAGCGGGAGTTGGGCAGTTCTTC
TRBV4-1	TRBJ1-2	15	.	TRBD1	CASSPEGQGAFVYTF	TGCGCCAGCAGCCCTGAGGGACAGGGGGCGTTCGTCTACACCTTC
TRBV20-1	TRBJ2-7	15	.	.	CSASSGTTSSYEQYF	TGCAGTGCTAGTTCCGGGACAACGAGCTCCTACGAGCAGTACTTC
TRBV19	TRBJ2-7	16	.	TRBD2	CASSIDVRETQYEQYF	TGTGCCAGTAGTATAGATGTGCGGGAGACCCAATACGAGCAGTACTTC
TRBV9	TRBJ2-3	17	.	TRBD2	CASSVDETSGFTDTQYF	TGTGCCAGCAGCGTAGACGAGACTAGCGGCTTCACAGATACGCAGTATTTT
TRBV2	TRBJ2-3	15	.	.	CASTAGGYDTDTQYF	TGTGCCAGCACGGCTGGAGGGTACGACACAGATACGCAGTATTTT
TRBV27	TRBJ2-1	16	.	TRBD1	CASRASGTGTYNEQFF	TGTGCCAGCAGGGCTTCCGGGACAGGGACTTATAATGAGCAGTTCTTC
TRBV6-5	TRBJ2-1	15	.	TRBD1	CASNNPGQRYNEQFF	TGTGCCAGCAATAATCCGGGACAGAGATACAATGAGCAGTTCTTC
TRBV29-1	TRBJ2-3	13	.	TRBD2	CSVVQGGTDTQYF	TGCAGCGTTGTTCAGGGAGGGACAGATACGCAGTATTTT
TRBV28	TRBJ2-1	17	.	TRBD2	CASRKAGAPSGVDEQFF	TGTGCCAGCAGAAAAGCGGGAGCCCCCTCCGGGGTGGATGAGCAGTTCTTC
TRBV11-2	TRBJ1-6	14	.	.	CASSLGSPGSPLHF	TGTGCCAGCAGCTTAGGGTCTCCAGGCTCACCCCTCCACTTT
TRBV30	TRBJ1-3	13	.	.	CAWSAGSGNTIYF	TGTGCCTGGAGTGCAGGGTCTGGAAACACCATATATTTT
TRBV28	TRBJ2-2	16	few	TRBD2	CASRTVAGDRTGELFF	TGTGCCAGCAGAACGGTAGCGGGGGACCGGACCGGGGAGCTGTTTTTT
TRBV5-1	TRBJ2-5	13	.	.	CASSSASWETQYF	TGCGCCAGCAGCTCGGCTAGCTGGGAGACCCAGTACTTC
TRBV27	TRBJ2-3	15	.	.	CASSLLGGVTDTQYF	TGTGCCAGCAGTTTATTAGGGGGAGTGACAGATACGCAGTATTTT
TRBV5-1	TRBJ2-2	20	few	.	CASSSTTLRGAAGNTGELFF	TGCGCCAGCAGCTCCACCACCCTTCGGGGGGCCGCGGGTAACACCGGGGAGCTGTTTTTT
TRBV4-1	TRBJ2-7	19	medium-sized	TRBD2	CASSQETGGLAGTYYEQYF	TGCGCCAGCAGCCAGGAAACTGGGGGACTAGCGGGGACCTACTACGAGCAGTACTTC
TRBV18	TRBJ1-4	14	.	.	CASSARELNEKLFF	TGTGCCAGCTCAGCGCGCGAGCTAAATGAAAAACTGTTTTTT
TRBV5-1	TRBJ1-6	16	.	.	CASSPGRGWRDSPLHF	TGCGCCAGCAGCCCGGGTCGGGGATGGAGGGATTCACCCCTCCACTTT
TRBV27	TRBJ1-2	12	.	.	CASSTANYGYTF	TGTGCCAGCAGTACAGCTAACTATGGCTACACCTTC
TRBV29-1	TRBJ2-3	15	.	TRBD2	CSVGTGGTSTDTQYF	TGCAGCGTTGGCACCGGGGGGACTAGCACAGATACGCAGTATTTT
TRBV18	TRBJ1-4	16	.	.	CASSPTTGATNEKLFF	TGTGCCAGCTCACCCACGACGGGGGCAACTAATGAAAAACTGTTTTTT
TRBV28	TRBJ2-7	20	.	TRBD1	CASSQYNAVAGGKPSYEQYF	TGTGCCAGCAGTCAATATAACGCCGTGGCAGGGGGCAAGCCATCCTACGAGCAGTACTTC
TRBV29-1	TRBJ1-2	15	once	TRBD1	CSVRSGQGWDSGYTF	TGCAGCGTTCGATCAGGACAGGGGTGGGATAGTGGCTACACCTTC
TRBV28	TRBJ1-2	15	.	TRBD1	CASSPRGQALYGYTF	TGTGCCAGCAGTCCCCGGGGACAGGCCTTATATGGCTACACCTTC
TRBV5-4	TRBJ2-2	15	once	.	CASSLGQSTPGELFF	TGTGCCAGCAGCCTTGGACAGTCAACTCCCGGGGAGCTGTTTTTT
TRBV18	TRBJ2-1	14	.	.	CASSPDRGINEQFF	TGTGCCAGCTCACCCGACCGGGGAATAAATGAGCAGTTCTTC
TRBV28	TRBJ1-5	15	.	.	CASSPSQGSNQPQHF	TGTGCCAGCAGTCCCTCACAGGGCAGCAATCAGCCCCAGCATTTT
TRBV3-1/TRBV3-2	TRBJ2-5	14	once	TRBD2	CASSQRTSQETQYF	TGTGCCAGCAGCCAGAGGACTAGCCAAGAGACCCAGTACTTC
TRBV9	TRBJ2-7	15	.	TRBD1	CASSVVGDSSYEQYF	TGTGCCAGCAGCGTAGTGGGGGACAGCTCCTACGAGCAGTACTTC
TRBV19	TRBJ1-2	12	.	.	CASSIQGYGYTF	TGTGCCAGTAGTATACAGGGCTATGGCTACACCTTC